One sample yielded the 13 T cell receptor beta chains listed below, sequenced in a study of CD8 T cells in ankylosing spondylitis. TCRdb called the 5' RACE reads again in MiXCR, with one record for every CDR3 protein. Among 300,000 to 400,000 distinct CDR3 sequences listed, 20% to 25% were seen once. Sequenced material: blood, either unsorted or a sorted T cell fraction (not recorded which). Source of these receptors: a male donor with ankylosing spondylitis or in good health (not recorded which).

This clonotype has only a few counts. This chain uses TRBV30 with TRBJ2-7; D may be TRBD1 (6 bases). Per germline, CDR1 GTSNPN and CDR2 SVGIG (reference sequence). Between the trimmed V and J ends, which lost 1 base and 3 bases, there was a span of 7 bases. The CDR3 has 12 amino acids. The CDR3 loop reads CAWSADSYEQYF. CDR3 sequence (DNA): TGTGCCTGGAGTGCGGACAGCTACGAGCAGTACTTC.

In the case of this clonotype: The junction differs from germline at one of its ends, possibly a read error. The chain couples TRBV2 to TRBJ2-5; D not certain. CDR3 size: 10 residues. Germline CDR1 reads SNHLY; CDR2 reads FYNNEI. The CDR3 region has the DNA TGTGCCAGCAGTAAATACCTACGCACCTTC. Translation gives CASSKYLRTF.

The genes are TRBV29-1 and TRBJ2-5; 10 nucleotides match TRBD1. Germline V gives CDR1 SQVTM, CDR2 ANQGSEA. V gave up 6 bases and J gave up 4 bases; unmatched junction bases: 11. This CDR3 spans 15 amino acids. CDR3 DNA: TGCAGCGTAGACCCCGGGACAGGGGCCGGAGAGACCCAGTACTTC. Protein product: CSVDPGTGAGETQYF.

V usage is TRBV11-2 and J usage is TRBJ2-6; 8 nucleotides agree with TRBD1. The J segment lost 2 bases and the V segment lost 1 base, leaving 4 bases of the junction unmatched. The CDR3 is 17 residues long. Germline V gives CDR1 SGHAT, CDR2 FQNNGV. DNA for the CDR3: TGTGCCAGCAGCTTAGGTCAGGACAGGGCTGGGGCCAACGTCCTGACTTTC. Residues: CASSLGQDRAGANVLTF. Drawing the rest from reference TRBV11-2 and TRBJ2-6, the complete variable domain is EAGVAQSPRYKIIEKRQSVAFWCNPISGHATLYWYQQILGQGPKLLIQFQNNGVVDDSQLPKDRFSAERLKGVDSTLKIQPAKLEDSAVYLCASSLGQDRAGANVLTFGAGSRLTVL.

The J gene is TRBJ2-1, the V gene TRBV29-1, with D perhaps matching TRBD1 (5 bases). Looked up from germline, CDR1 is SQVTM and CDR2 is ANQGSEA. With 6 bases removed from V and 4 bases from J, the gap between germline ends came to 10 bases. The CDR3 loop spans 12 amino acids. This CDR3 reads CSVLTDYNEQFF. DNA of the CDR3: TGCAGCGTCCTGACAGATTACAATGAGCAGTTCTTC.

This clonotype was seen a handful of times. The chain combines TRBV30 with TRBJ2-7; tentatively, D is TRBD1 (6 bases). This CDR3 contains 11 residues. Germline assignment: CDR1 GTSNPN and CDR2 SVGIG (reference sequence). V gave up 5 bases and J gave up 4 bases, with 9 bases separating them. The CDR3 loop is CAWYQGYEQYF. CDR3 DNA: TGTGCCTGGTACCAGGGGTACGAGCAGTACTTC.

The chain carries TRBV27 and TRBJ2-7; D perhaps matches TRBD2 (6 bases). Per germline, CDR1 MNHEY and CDR2 SMNVEV (reference sequence). This CDR3 has 13 amino acids. The V end lost 5 bases, the J end lost 7 bases, and 15 bases lay between the germline ends. CDR3 DNA sequence: TGTGCCAGCAGTCCCCGCGGCGGGATGGAGCAGTACTTC. It yields the protein CASSPRGGMEQYF.

The gene calls are TRBV12-3 or TRBV12-4 and TRBJ1-6; tentatively, D is TRBD1 (6 bases). The V gene lost 10 bases and the J gene lost 8 bases, with 18 bases spanning the gap. This CDR3 has 14 amino acids. The CDR3: CATTQQGRDSPLHF. The CDR3 DNA reads as TGTGCCACCACACAACAGGGACGGGATTCACCCCTCCACTTT.

The table lists this clonotype with a few counts. The chain uses TRBV19 and TRBJ2-2; D gene uncertain. The germline V gene has CDR1 LNHDA and CDR2 SQIVND (reference sequence). The V and J ends lost 3 bases and 6 bases respectively, with 14 bases between them. The CDR3 covers 15 residues. CDR3 in amino acids: CASSIIGLGAGELFF. CDR3 sequence (DNA): TGTGCCAGTAGTATTATAGGTCTGGGCGCCGGGGAGCTGTTTTTT.

This clonotype was found a few times. V usage is TRBV6-1 and J usage is TRBJ2-1; D is possibly TRBD1 (5 bases). The CDR3 is 15 residues long. V lost 2 bases to trimming and J lost 4 bases, with 12 bases between them. CDR1 and CDR2 (germline): MNHNS, SASEGT. DNA for the CDR3: TGTGCCAGCAGTGAATGGCAGGGCCAGTACAATGAGCAGTTCTTC. It codes for CASSEWQGQYNEQFF.

This clonotype was detected a few times. The J gene is TRBJ2-1, the V gene TRBV12-3 or TRBV12-4; D is unresolved. Trimming shortened V by 5 bases and J by 4 bases, and 12 bases separated the two germline ends. CDR3 length: 14 amino acids. The CDR3 coding sequence is TGTGCCAGCAGTCCCCTATCACGGTACAATGAGCAGTTCTTC. It yields the protein CASSPLSRYNEQFF.

This chain connects TRBV7-2 to TRBJ2-1; no clear D gene. CDR3 size: 15 residues. CDR1 is SGHTA and CDR2 is FQGNSA in the germline V gene. V was shortened by 1 base and J by 9 bases, with 16 bases between the two germline ends. The CDR3 nucleotides read TGTGCCAGCAGCTTAGGAGCCCCCCTGGCAGGTGAGCAGTTCTTC. Its protein product is CASSLGAPLAGEQFF. The full variable domain, its missing parts supplied by reference TRBV7-2 and TRBJ2-1, is GAGVSQSPSNKVTEKGKDVELRCDPISGHTALYWYRQSLGQGLEFLIYFQGNSAPDKSGLPSDRFSAERTGGSVSTLTIQRTQQEDSAVYLCASSLGAPLAGEQFFGPGTRLTVL.

V gene TRBV4-1 combines with J gene TRBJ2-3; tentative D call: TRBD1 (6 bases). Germline V CDR1 and CDR2: MGHRA, YSYEKL. The CDR3 length is 16 residues. V lost 2 bases, J lost 1 base, and 13 bases lay in between. In DNA form, the CDR3 reads TGCGCCAGCAGCCAAACCGCCGGACAGCGCACAGATACGCAGTATTTT. Its protein product is CASSQTAGQRTDTQYF.